This section outlines one TCR beta chain sequence together with its context. Its antigen is currently unknown. The data derive from a study of cytomegalovirus exposure and HLA in healthy donors. Study overall: Of 398 genotyped donors, about 81% clustered with self-reported Caucasian donors. Study-wide results and caveats: Data from an earlier analysis indicated that most TCR beta V segments were productive either about 90% or about 30% of the time.

The CDR3 totals 13 residues. Looked up from germline, CDR1 is SGHAT and CDR2 is FQNNGV. Trimming cost V 1 base and J 1 base, with 4 bases left between them. Amplification used 60 Vbeta primers and 13 Jbeta primers. Assay: immunoSEQ multiplex PCR; the TCRdb copy retains only in-frame clones and omits some. The table records tens of thousands of clones, around 64% of them present only once. The chain couples TRBV11-2 to TRBJ2-5; D unclear. This receptor was obtained from a human donor in good health. The sequenced sample was PBMCs. This CDR3 is CASSLGSQETQYF. The CDR3 coding sequence is TGTGCCAGCAGCTTAGGTAGCCAAGAGACCCAGTACTTC.